This TCR beta chain was captured by sequencing in a study of T-cell reconstitution after alpha-beta-depleted transplantation in children. Study-wide findings and caveats: Several hundred expanded graft clones reportedly were the source of alpha-beta T cells about two months after transplant. Surviving recipient T cells and thymic progenitors produced the high day-60 TCRbeta diversity seen in some patients. Newly made T cells mostly supplied T-cell counts and diversity one year after transplant.

With respect to this clonotype: What it binds is unknown.

The TCRbeta library incorporated unique molecular identifiers. MiXCR, run by TCRdb on the PCR reads, gives a single entry per CDR3 protein. The sample has approximately 190,000 distinct CDR3 sequences; around 7.7% are singletons. The germline V and J ends were trimmed by 0 bases and 5 bases, with 10 bases remaining between them. The germline gives CDR1 ENHRY, CDR2 SYGVKD. The CDR3 is 14 amino acids. The chain uses TRBV10-3 and TRBJ2-5; D unclear. The sequence was obtained from a male patient aged 2 to 9 who had a stem cell transplant for acute myeloid leukemia, so the T cells may come from the graft donor. Sequenced material: PBMCs, mostly from graft donor cells, taken 360 days after TCRalphabeta/CD19-depleted stem cell transplant. DNA for the CDR3: TGTGCCATCAGTGAGTCATACGGACGGGAGACCCAGTACTTC. Its protein is CAISESYGRETQYF.